This entry is about one T cell receptor beta chain. This sample was included in a study of shared clonotypes between healthy human individuals. V was trimmed by 6 bases and J by 1 base, leaving 12 bases between them. This CDR3 region has 14 residues. Per the germline V gene, CDR1 is SGHAT and CDR2 is FQNNGV. Method: immunoSEQ multiplex PCR; TCRdb's copy keeps in-frame clones and lacks some. The repertoire holds more than 2 million clones, with approximately 94% as singletons. The TCR originated in a man between 18 and 35 years old in good health. This chain joins TRBV11-2 and TRBJ1-1; D is unresolved. Sequenced: naive CD4+ T cells sorted from blood. Subset meaning: CD45RA+ positively selected. This CDR3 reads CASSRTGQNTEAFF. Here the CDR3 DNA reads TGTGCCAGCAGTCGGACGGGCCAGAACACTGAAGCTTTCTTT. Filled out from reference TRBV11-2 and TRBJ1-1, the complete variable domain reads EAGVAQSPRYKIIEKRQSVAFWCNPISGHATLYWYQQILGQGPKLLIQFQNNGVVDDSQLPKDRFSAERLKGVDSTLKIQPAKLEDSAVYLCASSRTGQNTEAFFGQGTRLTVV.